Below, 13 T cell receptor beta chains from the same sample are listed, as sequenced in a study of Ad26.COV2.S vaccination and SARS-CoV-2 variants. The treatment was: roughly 18 received Ad26.COV2.S at low or high dose, single or two shots; about five received placebo; per-sample allocation not given. After the first vaccine or placebo injection, samples were drawn on day 63. The protocol was immunoSEQ multiplex PCR, while the TCRdb copy is restricted to in-frame clones and leaves out a portion. Found here are fewer than 600,000 clones, 70% to 90% of them singletons; the top ten hold 1.7%. The input for sequencing was peripheral blood, taken in a trial of Ad26.COV2.S vaccine versus placebo. These receptors were taken from a person between 18 and 60 years old who received the Ad26.COV2.S COVID-19 vaccine or a placebo.

As concerns this clone: Additional DNA sequences in this sample encode the identical CDR3. The chain couples TRBV19 to TRBJ1-5; no definite D call. CDR3 length: 13 residues. V was pared by 2 bases and J by 4 bases, with 6 bases between. Germline-derived CDR1 and CDR2 are LNHDA and SQIVND (reference sequence). The CDR3, as DNA: TGTGCCAGTAGTATACAAGCTAATCAGCCCCAGCATTTT. It codes for CASSIQANQPQHF.

The CDR3: CASSLEAKTSGANVLTF. In DNA, the CDR3 is TGCGCCAGCAGCTTGGAGGCGAAAACCTCTGGGGCCAACGTCCTGACTTTC. The chain recombines TRBV5-1 with TRBJ2-6; D is unclear. Trimming cost V 0 bases and J 0 bases, with 10 bases left between them. The germline V gene encodes CDR1 SGHRS and CDR2 YFSETQ. The CDR3 is made up of 17 amino acids.

This clone was observed once. J is TRBJ2-5 and V is TRBV6-5; the match to TRBD2 covers 9 bases. Germline V gives CDR1 MNHEY, CDR2 SVGAGI. The CDR3 sequence is 14 residues long. V was clipped by 6 bases and J by 2 bases; unmatched bases: 4. CDR3 sequence (DNA): TGTGCCAGCAGGCGACTAGCGGAACAAGAGACCCAGTACTTC. Translating it yields CASRRLAEQETQYF.

The genes are TRBV2 and TRBJ2-5, with D perhaps matching TRBD2 (7 bases). The CDR3 extends over 14 amino acids. V was pared by 5 bases and J by 6 bases, with 16 bases between. Germline-derived CDR1 and CDR2 are SNHLY and FYNNEI. CDR3 in amino acids: CASSSQGGGQTQYF. In nucleotides, the CDR3 is TGTGCCAGCAGTAGCCAAGGGGGGGGACAGACCCAGTACTTC.

The rearrangement uses TRBV3-1 (or the pseudogene TRBV3-2) and TRBJ1-6, with 10 bases lining up with TRBD1. J gave up 10 bases and V 1 base, and 10 bases lay outside the gene matches. The germline CDR1 and CDR2 sequences are LGHDT and YNNKEL (reference sequence). The CDR3 has 17 residues. Here the CDR3 DNA reads TGTGCCAGCAGCCAAGCGTACCGGGACAGGGGACTGTCACCCCTCCACTTT. Translation gives CASSQAYRDRGLSPLHF.

V and J are TRBV19 and TRBJ2-5, with 7 bases fitting TRBD2. Unmatched junction bases numbered 8, after V lost 3 bases and J lost 4 bases. This CDR3 comprises 15 residues. Germline V gene sequence: CDR1 LNHDA, CDR2 SQIVND (reference sequence). CDR3 protein: CASSITGLIGETQYF. CDR3 nucleotide sequence: TGTGCCAGTAGTATTACGGGACTAATAGGAGAGACCCAGTACTTC.

The chain employs TRBV6-6 and TRBJ1-5, with TRBD1 matching 9 bases. The germline CDR1 and CDR2 sequences are MNHNY and SVGAGI (reference sequence). This CDR3 is built from 17 residues. Germline trimming cut 5 bases from V and 1 base from J; bases unmatched to any gene: 9. The CDR3 region is CASSPGTGKESNQPQHF. The CDR3 DNA reads TGTGCCAGCAGTCCCGGGACAGGGAAGGAGAGCAATCAGCCCCAGCATTTT.

The genes are TRBV3-1 (or the pseudogene TRBV3-2) and TRBJ2-1, with unresolved D. Germline CDR1 reads LGHDT; CDR2 reads YNNKEL (reference sequence). The ends were cut back, 3 bases at V and 2 bases at J, with 8 bases in the middle. The CDR3 covers 14 residues. CDR3 sequence: CASSQGLAYNEQFF. CDR3 DNA: TGTGCCAGCAGCCAGGGGTTGGCCTACAATGAGCAGTTCTTC.

The chain employs TRBV28 and TRBJ2-1; no clear D gene. The CDR3 runs 14 residues. Germline CDR1 reads MDHEN; CDR2 reads SYDVKM. Trimming cost V 7 bases and J 4 bases, with 14 bases left between them. CDR3 in amino acids: CASTDDLNYNEQFF. CDR3 sequence (DNA): TGTGCCAGCACTGATGATTTGAATTACAATGAGCAGTTCTTC. Together with reference TRBV28 and TRBJ2-1, the CDR3 gives the full variable domain: DVKVTQSSRYLVKRTGEKVFLECVQDMDHENMFWYRQDPGLGLRLIYFSYDVKMKEKGDIPEGYSVSREKKERFSLILESASTNQTSMYLCASTDDLNYNEQFFGPGTRLTVL.

J is TRBJ2-5 and V is TRBV5-4; the match to TRBD1 covers 9 bases. Germline CDR1 reads SGHNT; CDR2 reads YYREEE (reference sequence). V shed 0 bases and J 5 bases; nucleotides not matched to a gene: 8. The CDR3 length is 16 residues. This chain's CDR3 is CASSLVGTDRGETQYF. The CDR3, as DNA: TGTGCCAGCAGCTTGGTCGGGACCGACAGGGGGGAGACCCAGTACTTC.

The chain joins TRBV5-5 to TRBJ2-7; no clear D. Germline V gives CDR1 SGHKS, CDR2 YYEKEE (reference sequence). The CDR3 is made up of 12 amino acids. Trimming removed 0 bases at V and 7 bases at J, with 8 bases between. CDR3 sequence: CASSLVFMEQYF. The DNA for the CDR3 is TGTGCCAGCAGCTTGGTTTTTATGGAGCAGTACTTC.

This clone has just one count. The rearrangement uses TRBV9 and TRBJ2-1; 8 nucleotides match TRBD1. Trimming cost V 0 bases and J 8 bases; bases outside gene matches: 10. Per the germline V gene, CDR1 is SGDLS and CDR2 is YYNGEE. The CDR3 has 16 amino acids. In DNA, the CDR3 is TGTGCCAGCAGCGTAGCTCGGCAGGGGGCCCGCGATGAGCAGTTCTTC. It translates to CASSVARQGARDEQFF.

This clone was seen more than once but under ten times. The chain has TRBV28 and TRBJ2-7; D is unclear. Germline V gives CDR1 MDHEN, CDR2 SYDVKM. CDR3 length equals 13 residues. The V end was cut by 5 bases, the J end by 7 bases, with 15 bases between. The CDR3 is CASSPHPRHEQYF. DNA of the CDR3: TGTGCCAGCAGTCCCCACCCCAGGCATGAGCAGTACTTC.